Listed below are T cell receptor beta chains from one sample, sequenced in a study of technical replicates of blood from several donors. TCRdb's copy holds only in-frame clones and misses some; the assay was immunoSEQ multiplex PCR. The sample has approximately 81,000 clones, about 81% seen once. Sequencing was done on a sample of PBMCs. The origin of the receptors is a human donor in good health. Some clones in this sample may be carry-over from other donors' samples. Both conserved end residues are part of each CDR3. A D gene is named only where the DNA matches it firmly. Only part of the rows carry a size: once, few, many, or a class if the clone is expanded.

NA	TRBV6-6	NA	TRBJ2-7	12	TGTGCCAGCAGTTACCACCAGGGGGAGCAGTACTTC	CASSYHQGEQYF
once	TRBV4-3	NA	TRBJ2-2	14	TGCGCCAGCAGCCCACCGGGACTTGTTGGGGAGCTGTTTTTT	CASSPPGLVGELFF
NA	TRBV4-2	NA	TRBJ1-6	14	TGTGCCAGCAGCCAAGGCCGGGATTCGCTACCCCTCCACTTT	CASSQGRDSLPLHF
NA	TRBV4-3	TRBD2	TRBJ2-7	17	TGCGCCAGCAGCCCCTCTGGAATAGCGGGAGCTACCTACGAGCAGTACTTC	CASSPSGIAGATYEQYF
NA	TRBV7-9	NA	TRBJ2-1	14	TGTGCCAGCAGCTTAGTGGGGGCAAGCAATGAGCAGTTCTTC	CASSLVGASNEQFF
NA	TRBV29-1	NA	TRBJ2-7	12	TGCAGCGTTGAGGTTAGCGGTGACGAGCAGTACTTC	CSVEVSGDEQYF
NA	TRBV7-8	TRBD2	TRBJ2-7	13	TGTGCCAGCAGCTCAGGACTAGTAACTGAGCAGTACTTC	CASSSGLVTEQYF
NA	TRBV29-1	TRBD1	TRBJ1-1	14	TGCAGCGTTGAAGGACAGGGGGAGTGGACTGAAGCTTTCTTT	CSVEGQGEWTEAFF
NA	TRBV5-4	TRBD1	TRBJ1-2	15	TGTGCCAGCAGCCCAACAGGGGGCGGAAACTATGGCTACACCTTC	CASSPTGGGNYGYTF
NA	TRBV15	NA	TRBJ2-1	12	TGTGCCACCAGCAGACAGGGGTATGAGCAGTTCTTC	CATSRQGYEQFF
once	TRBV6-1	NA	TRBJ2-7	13	TGTGCCAGCAAAGTAGCGGAACCCTACGAGCAGTACTTC	CASKVAEPYEQYF
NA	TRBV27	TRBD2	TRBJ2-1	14	TGTGCCAGCAGTTTTCTAGCGGGGGGGTCTGAGCAGTTCTTC	CASSFLAGGSEQFF
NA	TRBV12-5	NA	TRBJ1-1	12	TGTGCTAGTGGTGGCCAGGGATTTGAAGCTTTCTTT	CASGGQGFEAFF
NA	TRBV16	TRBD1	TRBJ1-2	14	TGTGCCAGCAGCGGGGGACAGGGCAACTATGGCTACACCTTC	CASSGGQGNYGYTF
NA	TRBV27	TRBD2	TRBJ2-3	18	TGTGCCAGCAGCTTTCGGGGGGAGGGTAGCGGGAGAATAGATACGCAGTATTTT	CASSFRGEGSGRIDTQYF
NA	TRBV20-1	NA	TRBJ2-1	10	TGCAGTGCTATGAGGGGGGAGCAGTTCTTC	CSAMRGEQFF
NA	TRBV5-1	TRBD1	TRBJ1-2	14	TGCGCCAGCAGCCCGGGACAGCCGAACTATGGCTACACCTTC	CASSPGQPNYGYTF
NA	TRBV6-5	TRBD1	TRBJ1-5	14	TGTGCCAGCAGTTTTGACAGGGCGAGTCAGCCCCAGCATTTT	CASSFDRASQPQHF
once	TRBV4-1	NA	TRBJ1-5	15	TGCGCCAGCAGCCCCTCTTTCGGGGAAAATCAGCCCCAGCATTTT	CASSPSFGENQPQHF
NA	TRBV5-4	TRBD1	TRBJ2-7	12	TGTGCCAGCAGCGAGGACAGGGGCGAGCAGTACTTC	CASSEDRGEQYF
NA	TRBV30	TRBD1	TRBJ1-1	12	TGTGCCTGGACAGGGGGATGGACTGAAGCTTTCTTT	CAWTGGWTEAFF
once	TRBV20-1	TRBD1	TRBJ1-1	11	TGCAGTGCTAGATGGGACAGCGAAGCTTTCTTT	CSARWDSEAFF
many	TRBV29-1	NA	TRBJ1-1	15	TGCAGCGTTGAAGGGGGGCCCCGAAGGCGCACTGAAGCTTTCTTT	CSVEGGPRRRTEAFF
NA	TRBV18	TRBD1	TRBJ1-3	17	TGTGCCAGCTCGCCCATACCAACTCAGGGGGGCGGAAACACCATATATTTT	CASSPIPTQGGGNTIYF
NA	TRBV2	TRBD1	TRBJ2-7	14	TGTGCCAGCAGCGACCGGGACAGGGGTGGCGAGCAGTACTTC	CASSDRDRGGEQYF
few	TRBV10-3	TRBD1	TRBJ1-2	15	TGTGCCATCAGGGAACAGGGGGAGGCCATCTATGGCTACACCTTC	CAIREQGEAIYGYTF
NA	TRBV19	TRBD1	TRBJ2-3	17	TGTGCCAGTAGTTCCGGACAGGGCCTAAGTTACACAGATACGCAGTATTTT	CASSSGQGLSYTDTQYF
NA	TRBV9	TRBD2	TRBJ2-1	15	TGTGCCAGCAGCTCCGCCGGGGGGAACGCAGAAGAGCAGTTCTTC	CASSSAGGNAEEQFF